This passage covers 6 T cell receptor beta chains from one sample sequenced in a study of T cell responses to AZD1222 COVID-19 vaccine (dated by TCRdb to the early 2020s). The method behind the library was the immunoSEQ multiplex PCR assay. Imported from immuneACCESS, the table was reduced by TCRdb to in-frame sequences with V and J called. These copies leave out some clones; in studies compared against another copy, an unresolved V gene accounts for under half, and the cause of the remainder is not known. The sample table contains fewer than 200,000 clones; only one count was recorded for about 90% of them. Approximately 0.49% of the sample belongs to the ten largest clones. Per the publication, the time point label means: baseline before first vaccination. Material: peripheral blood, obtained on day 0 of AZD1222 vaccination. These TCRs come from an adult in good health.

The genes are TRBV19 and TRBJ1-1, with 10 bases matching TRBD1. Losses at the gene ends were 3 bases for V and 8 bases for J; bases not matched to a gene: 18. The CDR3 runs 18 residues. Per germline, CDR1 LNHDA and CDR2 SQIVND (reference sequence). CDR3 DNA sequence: TGTGCCAGTAGTATTAAGTTCAGGCACTTAGACAGGGGGCCGGAAGCTTTCTTT. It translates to CASSIKFRHLDRGPEAFF.

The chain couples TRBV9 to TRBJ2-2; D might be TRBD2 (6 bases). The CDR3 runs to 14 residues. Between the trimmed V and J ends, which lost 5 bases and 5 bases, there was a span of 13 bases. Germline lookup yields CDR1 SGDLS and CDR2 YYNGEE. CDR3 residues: CASREGGATGELFF. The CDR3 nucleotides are TGTGCCAGCAGAGAGGGAGGCGCGACCGGGGAGCTGTTTTTT.

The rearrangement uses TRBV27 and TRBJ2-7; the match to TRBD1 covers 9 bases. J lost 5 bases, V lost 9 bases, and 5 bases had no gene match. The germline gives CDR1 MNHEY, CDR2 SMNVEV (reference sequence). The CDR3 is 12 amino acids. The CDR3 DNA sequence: TGTGCCAGTTGGGACAGGGCCCACGAGCAGTACTTC. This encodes CASWDRAHEQYF.

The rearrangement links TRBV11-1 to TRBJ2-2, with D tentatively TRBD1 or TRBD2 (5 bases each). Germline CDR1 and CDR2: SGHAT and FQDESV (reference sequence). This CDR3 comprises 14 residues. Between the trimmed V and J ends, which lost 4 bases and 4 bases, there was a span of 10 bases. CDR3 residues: CASSWDVSTGELFF. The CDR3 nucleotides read TGTGCCAGCAGCTGGGACGTTAGCACCGGGGAGCTGTTTTTT.

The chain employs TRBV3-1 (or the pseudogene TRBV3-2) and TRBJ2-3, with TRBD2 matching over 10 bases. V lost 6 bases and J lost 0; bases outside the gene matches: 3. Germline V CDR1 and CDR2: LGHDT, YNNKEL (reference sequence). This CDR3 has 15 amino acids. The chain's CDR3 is CASSSLAGSTDTQYF. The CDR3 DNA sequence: TGTGCCAGCAGTTCACTAGCGGGAAGCACAGATACGCAGTATTTT.

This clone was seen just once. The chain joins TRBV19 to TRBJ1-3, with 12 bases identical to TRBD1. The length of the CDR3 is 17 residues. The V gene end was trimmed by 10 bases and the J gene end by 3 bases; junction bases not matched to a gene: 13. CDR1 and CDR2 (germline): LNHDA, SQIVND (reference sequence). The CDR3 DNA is TGTGCCATCATGGGCGGGGACAGGGGGCGAGTTGGAAACACCATATATTTT. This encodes CAIMGGDRGRVGNTIYF.